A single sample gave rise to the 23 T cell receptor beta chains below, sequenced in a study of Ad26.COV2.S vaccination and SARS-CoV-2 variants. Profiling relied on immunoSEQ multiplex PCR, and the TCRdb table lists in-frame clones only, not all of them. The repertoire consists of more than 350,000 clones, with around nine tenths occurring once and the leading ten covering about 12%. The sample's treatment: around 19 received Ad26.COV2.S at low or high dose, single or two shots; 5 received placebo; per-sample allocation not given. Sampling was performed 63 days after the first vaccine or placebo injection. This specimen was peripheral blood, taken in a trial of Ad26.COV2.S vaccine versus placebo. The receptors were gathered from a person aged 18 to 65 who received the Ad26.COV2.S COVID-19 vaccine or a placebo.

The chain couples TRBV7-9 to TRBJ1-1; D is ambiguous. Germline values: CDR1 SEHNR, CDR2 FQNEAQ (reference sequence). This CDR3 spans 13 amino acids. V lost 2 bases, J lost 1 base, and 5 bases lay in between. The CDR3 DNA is TGTGCCAGCAGCTTACAAACGAACACTGAAGCTTTCTTT. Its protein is CASSLQTNTEAFF.

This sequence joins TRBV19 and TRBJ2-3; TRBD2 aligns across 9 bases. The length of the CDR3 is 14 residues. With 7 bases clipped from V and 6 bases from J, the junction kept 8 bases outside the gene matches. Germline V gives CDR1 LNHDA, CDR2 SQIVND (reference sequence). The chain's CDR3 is CASNGGRAWDTQYF. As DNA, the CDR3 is TGTGCCAGTAATGGCGGGAGGGCCTGGGATACGCAGTATTTT.

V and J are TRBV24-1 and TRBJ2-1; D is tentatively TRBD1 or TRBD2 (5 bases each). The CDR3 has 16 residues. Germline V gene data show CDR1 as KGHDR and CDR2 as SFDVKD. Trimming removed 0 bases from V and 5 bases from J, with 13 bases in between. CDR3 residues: CATSDLQVGGNNEQFF. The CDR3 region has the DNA TGTGCCACCAGTGATTTGCAAGTTGGGGGAAACAATGAGCAGTTCTTC.

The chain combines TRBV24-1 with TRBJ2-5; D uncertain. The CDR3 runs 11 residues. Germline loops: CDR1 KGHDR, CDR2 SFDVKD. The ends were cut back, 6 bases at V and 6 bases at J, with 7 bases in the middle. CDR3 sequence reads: CATSNGQTQYF. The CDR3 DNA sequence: TGTGCCACCAGTAACGGGCAGACCCAGTACTTC.

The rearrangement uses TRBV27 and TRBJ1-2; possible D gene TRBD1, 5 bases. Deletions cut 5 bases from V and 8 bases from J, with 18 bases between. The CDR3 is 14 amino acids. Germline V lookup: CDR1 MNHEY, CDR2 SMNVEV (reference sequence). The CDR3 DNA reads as TGTGCCAGCAGTCAGGGCACCTACCCCGGGGGCTACACCTTC. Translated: CASSQGTYPGGYTF.

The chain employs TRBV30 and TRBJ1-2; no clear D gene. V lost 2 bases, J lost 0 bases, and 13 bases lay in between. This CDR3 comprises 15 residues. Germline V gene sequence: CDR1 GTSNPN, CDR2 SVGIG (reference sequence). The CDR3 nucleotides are TGTGCCTGGAGTCAAGAGACGGCCTCTAACTATGGCTACACCTTC. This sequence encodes CAWSQETASNYGYTF.

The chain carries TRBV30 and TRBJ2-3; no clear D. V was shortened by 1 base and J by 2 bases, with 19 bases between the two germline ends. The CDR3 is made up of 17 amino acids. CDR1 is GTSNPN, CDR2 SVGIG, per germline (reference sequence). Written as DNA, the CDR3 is TGTGCCTGGAGTGGGCGCAGGCTTGGGTATTACACAGATACGCAGTATTTT. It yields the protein CAWSGRRLGYYTDTQYF.

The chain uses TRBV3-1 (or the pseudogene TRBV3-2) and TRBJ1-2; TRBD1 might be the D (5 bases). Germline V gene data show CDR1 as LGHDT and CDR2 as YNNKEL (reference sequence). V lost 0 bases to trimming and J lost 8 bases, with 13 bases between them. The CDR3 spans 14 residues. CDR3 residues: CASSQDSGRDGYTF. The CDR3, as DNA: TGTGCCAGCAGCCAAGATTCAGGGAGAGACGGCTACACCTTC.

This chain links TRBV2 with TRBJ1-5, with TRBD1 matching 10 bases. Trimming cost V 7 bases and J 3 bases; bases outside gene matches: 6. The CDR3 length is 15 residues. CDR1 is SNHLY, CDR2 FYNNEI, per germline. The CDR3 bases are TGTGCCAGCACTATGACAGGGGGCTACAATCAGCCCCAGCATTTT. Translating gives CASTMTGGYNQPQHF.

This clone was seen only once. The CDR3 region is CASSQGLVLRGVNTEAFF. CDR3 coding DNA: TGTGCCAGCAGCCAAGGTCTCGTTCTTCGTGGGGTGAACACTGAAGCTTTCTTT. The J gene is TRBJ1-1, the V gene TRBV3-1 (or the pseudogene TRBV3-2); D uncertain. The ends were cut back, 1 base at V and 0 bases at J, with 18 bases in the middle. The CDR3 is made up of 18 amino acids. Per the germline V gene, CDR1 is LGHDT and CDR2 is YNNKEL (reference sequence).

The chain's CDR3 is CASSLGRGPYEQYF. DNA of the CDR3: TGTGCCAGCAGCTTAGGAAGGGGGCCATACGAGCAGTACTTC. The rearrangement joins TRBV7-2 to TRBJ2-7; 7 positions match TRBD1. V shed 1 base, J shed 4 bases, and the junction held 4 bases outside the gene matches. CDR1 is SGHTA, CDR2 FQGNSA, per germline. The CDR3 is made up of 14 amino acids.

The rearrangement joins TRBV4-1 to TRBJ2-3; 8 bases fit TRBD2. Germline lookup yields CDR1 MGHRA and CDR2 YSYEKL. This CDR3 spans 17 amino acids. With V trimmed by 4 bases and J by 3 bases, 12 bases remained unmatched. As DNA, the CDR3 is TGCGCCAGCAGCCGAACCATAAGCGGGAGTGTAACAGATACGCAGTATTTT. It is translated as CASSRTISGSVTDTQYF.

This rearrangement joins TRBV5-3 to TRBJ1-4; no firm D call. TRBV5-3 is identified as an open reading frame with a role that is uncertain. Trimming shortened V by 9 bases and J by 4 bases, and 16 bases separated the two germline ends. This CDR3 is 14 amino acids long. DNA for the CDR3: TGTGCCACTAAAGGGCGGCACCTTAATGAAAAACTGTTTTTT. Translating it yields CATKGRHLNEKLFF.

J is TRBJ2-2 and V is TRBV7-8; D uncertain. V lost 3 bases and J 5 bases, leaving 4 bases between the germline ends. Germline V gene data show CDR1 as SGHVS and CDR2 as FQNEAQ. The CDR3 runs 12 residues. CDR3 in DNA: TGTGCCAGCAGCTTGGGGACCGGGGAGCTGTTTTTT. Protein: CASSLGTGELFF.

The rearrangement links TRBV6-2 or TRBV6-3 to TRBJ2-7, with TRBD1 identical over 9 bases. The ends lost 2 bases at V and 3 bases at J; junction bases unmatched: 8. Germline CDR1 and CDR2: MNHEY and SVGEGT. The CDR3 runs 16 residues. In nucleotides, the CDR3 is TGTGCCAGCAGTTACGCCCGGACAGGGGCAGACTACGAGCAGTACTTC. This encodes CASSYARTGADYEQYF.

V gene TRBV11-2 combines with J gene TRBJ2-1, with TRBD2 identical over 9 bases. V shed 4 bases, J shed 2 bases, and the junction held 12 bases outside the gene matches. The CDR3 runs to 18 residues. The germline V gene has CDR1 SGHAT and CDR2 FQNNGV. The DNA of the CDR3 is TGTGCCAGCAGCTCCGGTAGCGGGAGTTGGCTCACCTACAATGAGCAGTTCTTC. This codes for CASSSGSGSWLTYNEQFF.

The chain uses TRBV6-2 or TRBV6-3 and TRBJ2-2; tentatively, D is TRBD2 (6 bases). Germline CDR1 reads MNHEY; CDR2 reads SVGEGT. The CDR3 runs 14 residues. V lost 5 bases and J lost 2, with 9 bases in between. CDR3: CASSGTSNTGELFF. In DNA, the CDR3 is TGTGCCAGCAGTGGGACTTCCAACACCGGGGAGCTGTTTTTT.

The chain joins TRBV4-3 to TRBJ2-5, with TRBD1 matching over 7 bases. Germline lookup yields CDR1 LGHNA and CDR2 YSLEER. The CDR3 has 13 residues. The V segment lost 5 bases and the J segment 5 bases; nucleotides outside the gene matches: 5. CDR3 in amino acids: CASSTGARETQYF. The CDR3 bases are TGCGCCAGCAGCACAGGGGCCAGGGAGACCCAGTACTTC.

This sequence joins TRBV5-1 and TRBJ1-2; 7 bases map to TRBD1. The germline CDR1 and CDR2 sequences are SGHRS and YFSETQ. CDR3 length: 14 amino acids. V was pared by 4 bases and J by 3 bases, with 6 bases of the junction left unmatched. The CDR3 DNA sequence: TGCGCCAGCAGCCCGGGACAGAAACACTATGGCTACACCTTC. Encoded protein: CASSPGQKHYGYTF.

CDR3 protein: CASRQGWGTQYF. CDR3 bases: TGTGCCAGCAGACAGGGGTGGGGGACCCAGTACTTC. This chain connects TRBV27 to TRBJ2-5; 7 bases agree with TRBD1. V gave up 6 bases and J gave up 7 bases; unmatched junction bases: 5. Germline V gene lookup returns CDR1 MNHEY and CDR2 SMNVEV (reference sequence). The CDR3 covers 12 residues.

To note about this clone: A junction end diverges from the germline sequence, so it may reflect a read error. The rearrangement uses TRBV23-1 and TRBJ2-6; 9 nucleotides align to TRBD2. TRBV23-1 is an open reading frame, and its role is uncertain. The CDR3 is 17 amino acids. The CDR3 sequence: CASSTKAGGIAADVLTF. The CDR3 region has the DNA TGCGCCAGCAGTACTAAAGCGGGGGGAATAGCGGCCGACGTCCTGACTTTC.

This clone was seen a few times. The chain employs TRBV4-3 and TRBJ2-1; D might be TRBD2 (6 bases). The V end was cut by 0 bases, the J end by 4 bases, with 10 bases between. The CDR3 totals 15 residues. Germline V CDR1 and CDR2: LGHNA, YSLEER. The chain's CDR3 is CASSQEGTLYNEQFF. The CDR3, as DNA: TGCGCCAGCAGCCAAGAAGGGACTCTATACAATGAGCAGTTCTTC.

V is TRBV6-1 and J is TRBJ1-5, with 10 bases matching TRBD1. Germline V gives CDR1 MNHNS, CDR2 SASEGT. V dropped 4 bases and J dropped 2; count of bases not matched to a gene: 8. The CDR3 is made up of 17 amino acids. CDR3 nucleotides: TGTGCCAGCAGTGCACCGGGACAGGGGTTGGGCAATCAGCCCCAGCATTTT. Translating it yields CASSAPGQGLGNQPQHF.